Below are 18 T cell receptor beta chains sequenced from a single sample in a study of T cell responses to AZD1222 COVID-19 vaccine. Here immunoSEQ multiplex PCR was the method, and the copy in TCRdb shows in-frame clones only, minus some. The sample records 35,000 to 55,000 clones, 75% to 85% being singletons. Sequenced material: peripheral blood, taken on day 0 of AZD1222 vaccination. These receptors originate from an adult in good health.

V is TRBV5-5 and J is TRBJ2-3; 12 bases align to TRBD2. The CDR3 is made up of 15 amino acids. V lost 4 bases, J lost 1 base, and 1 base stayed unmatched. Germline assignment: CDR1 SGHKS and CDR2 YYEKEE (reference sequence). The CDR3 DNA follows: TGTGCCAGCAGCCGGACTAGCGGGGGCACAGATACGCAGTATTTT. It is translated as CASSRTSGGTDTQYF.

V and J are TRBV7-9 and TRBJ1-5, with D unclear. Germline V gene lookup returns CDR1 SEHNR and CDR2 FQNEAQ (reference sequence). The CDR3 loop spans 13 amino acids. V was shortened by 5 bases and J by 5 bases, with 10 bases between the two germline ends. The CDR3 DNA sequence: TGTGCCAGCAGCCCAGGCATAGATCAGCCCCAGCATTTT. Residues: CASSPGIDQPQHF. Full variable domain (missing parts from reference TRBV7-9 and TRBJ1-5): DTGVSQNPRHKITKRGQNVTFRCDPISEHNRLYWYRQTLGQGPEFLTYFQNEAQLEKSRLLSDRFSAERPKGSFSTLEIQRTEQGDSAMYLCASSPGIDQPQHFGDGTRLSIL.

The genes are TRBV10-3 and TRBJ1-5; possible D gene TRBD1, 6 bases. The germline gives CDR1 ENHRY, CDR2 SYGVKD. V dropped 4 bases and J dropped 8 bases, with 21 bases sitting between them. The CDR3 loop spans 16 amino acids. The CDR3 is CAISAEGEGKGEPQHF. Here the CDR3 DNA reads TGTGCCATCAGTGCGGAGGGGGAGGGGAAGGGTGAGCCCCAGCATTTT.

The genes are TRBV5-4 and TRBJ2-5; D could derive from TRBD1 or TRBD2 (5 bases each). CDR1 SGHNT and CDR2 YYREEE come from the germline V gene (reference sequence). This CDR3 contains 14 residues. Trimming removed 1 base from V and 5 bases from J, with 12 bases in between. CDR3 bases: TGTGCCAGCAGCTTGATGGGGGTCGGGGAGACCCAGTACTTC. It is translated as CASSLMGVGETQYF.

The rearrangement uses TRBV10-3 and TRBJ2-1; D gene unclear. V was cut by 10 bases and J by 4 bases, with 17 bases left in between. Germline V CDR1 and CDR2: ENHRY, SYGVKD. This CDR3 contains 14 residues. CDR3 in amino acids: CATEDGHGYNEQFF. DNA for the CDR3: TGTGCCACCGAGGACGGCCATGGTTACAATGAGCAGTTCTTC.

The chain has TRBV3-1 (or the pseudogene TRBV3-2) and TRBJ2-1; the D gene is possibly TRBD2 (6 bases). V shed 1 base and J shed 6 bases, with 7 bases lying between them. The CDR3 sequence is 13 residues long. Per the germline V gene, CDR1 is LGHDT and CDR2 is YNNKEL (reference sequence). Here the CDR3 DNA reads TGTGCCAGCAGCCAAGTCGGGGGCAATGAGCAGTTCTTC. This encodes CASSQVGGNEQFF.

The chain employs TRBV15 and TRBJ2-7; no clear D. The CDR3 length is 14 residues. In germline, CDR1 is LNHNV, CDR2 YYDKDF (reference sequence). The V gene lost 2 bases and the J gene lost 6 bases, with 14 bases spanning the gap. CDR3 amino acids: CATSRSLAEVEQYF. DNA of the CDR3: TGTGCCACCAGCAGATCTTTAGCAGAGGTCGAGCAGTACTTC.

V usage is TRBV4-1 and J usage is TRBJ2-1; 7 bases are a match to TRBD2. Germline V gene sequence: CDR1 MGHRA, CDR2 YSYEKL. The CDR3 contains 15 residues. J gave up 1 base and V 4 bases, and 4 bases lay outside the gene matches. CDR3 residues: CASSLQGLSYNEQFF. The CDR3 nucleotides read TGCGCCAGCAGCCTTCAGGGACTATCCTACAATGAGCAGTTCTTC.

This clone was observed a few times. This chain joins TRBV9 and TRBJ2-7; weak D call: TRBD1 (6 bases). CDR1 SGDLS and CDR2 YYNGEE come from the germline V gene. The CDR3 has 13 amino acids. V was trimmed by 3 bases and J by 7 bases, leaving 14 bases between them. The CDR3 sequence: CASSAPGQLEQYF. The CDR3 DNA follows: TGTGCCAGCAGCGCTCCGGGACAACTGGAGCAGTACTTC. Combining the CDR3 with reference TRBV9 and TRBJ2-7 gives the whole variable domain DSGVTQTPKHLITATGQRVTLRCSPRSGDLSVYWYQQSLDQGLQFLIQYYNGEERAKGNILERFSAQQFPDLHSELNLSSLELGDSALYFCASSAPGQLEQYFGPGTRLTVT.

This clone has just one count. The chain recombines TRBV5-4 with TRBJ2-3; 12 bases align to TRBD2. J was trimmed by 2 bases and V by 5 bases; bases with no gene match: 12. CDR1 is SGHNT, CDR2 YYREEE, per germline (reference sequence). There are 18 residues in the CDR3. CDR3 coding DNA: TGTGCCAGCAGGCTGACTTTACTAGCGGGAGGCTTCACAGATACGCAGTATTTT. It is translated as CASRLTLLAGGFTDTQYF.

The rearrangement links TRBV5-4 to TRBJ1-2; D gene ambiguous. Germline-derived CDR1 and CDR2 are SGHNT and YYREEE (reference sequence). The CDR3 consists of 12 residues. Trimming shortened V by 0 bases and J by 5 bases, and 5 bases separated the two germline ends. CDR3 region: CASSLDRYGYTF. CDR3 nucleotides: TGTGCCAGCAGCTTGGACAGATATGGCTACACCTTC. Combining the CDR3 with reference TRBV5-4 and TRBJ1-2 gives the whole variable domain ETGVTQSPTHLIKTRGQQVTLRCSSQSGHNTVSWYQQALGQGPQFIFQYYREEENGRGNFPPRFSGLQFPNYSSELNVNALELDDSALYLCASSLDRYGYTFGSGTRLTVV.

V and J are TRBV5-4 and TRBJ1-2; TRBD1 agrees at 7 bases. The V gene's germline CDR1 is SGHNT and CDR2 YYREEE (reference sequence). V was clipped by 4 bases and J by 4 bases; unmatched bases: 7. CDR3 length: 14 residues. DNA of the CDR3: TGTGCCAGCAGCGGGGACAGACCAACCTATGGCTACACCTTC. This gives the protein CASSGDRPTYGYTF.

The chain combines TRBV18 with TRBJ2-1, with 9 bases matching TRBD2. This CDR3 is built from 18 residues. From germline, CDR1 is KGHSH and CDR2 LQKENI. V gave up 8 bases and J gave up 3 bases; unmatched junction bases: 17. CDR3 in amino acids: CASPPPKLAGANYNEQFF. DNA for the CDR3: TGTGCCAGCCCCCCACCCAAATTAGCGGGGGCCAACTACAATGAGCAGTTCTTC.

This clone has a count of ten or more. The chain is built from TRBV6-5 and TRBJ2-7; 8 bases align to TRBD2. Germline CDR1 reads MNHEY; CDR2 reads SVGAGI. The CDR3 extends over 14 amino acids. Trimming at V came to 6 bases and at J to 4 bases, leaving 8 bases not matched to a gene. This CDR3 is CASRPRGGLYEQYF. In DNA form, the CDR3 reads TGTGCCAGCAGACCCCGGGGGGGCCTTTACGAGCAGTACTTC.

The CDR3: CAWRRGSGANVLTF. In DNA form, the CDR3 reads TGTGCCTGGAGGAGGGGATCTGGGGCCAACGTCCTGACTTTC. This chain joins TRBV30 and TRBJ2-6, with D perhaps matching TRBD1 or TRBD2 (5 bases each). V was cut by 3 bases and J by 1 base, with 7 bases left in between. Germline V gene lookup returns CDR1 GTSNPN and CDR2 SVGIG (reference sequence). The CDR3 contains 14 residues.

Here the CDR3 DNA reads TGCAGCGTTGAAGTAGGGGGCGGGGGCACCGGGGAGCTGTTTTTT. Its translation is CSVEVGGGGTGELFF. The rearrangement links TRBV29-1 to TRBJ2-2; D might be TRBD1 or TRBD2, each matching 7 bases. Trimming took 1 base from V and 4 from J, leaving 13 bases between them. The germline gives CDR1 SQVTM, CDR2 ANQGSEA. The CDR3 is 15 amino acids.

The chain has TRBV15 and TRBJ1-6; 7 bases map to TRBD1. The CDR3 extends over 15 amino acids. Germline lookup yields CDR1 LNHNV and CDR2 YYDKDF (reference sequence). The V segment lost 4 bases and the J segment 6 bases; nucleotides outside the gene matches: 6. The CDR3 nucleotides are TGTGCCACCAGCAAAGGGGGGACAGCTAATTCACCCCTCCACTTT. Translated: CATSKGGTANSPLHF.

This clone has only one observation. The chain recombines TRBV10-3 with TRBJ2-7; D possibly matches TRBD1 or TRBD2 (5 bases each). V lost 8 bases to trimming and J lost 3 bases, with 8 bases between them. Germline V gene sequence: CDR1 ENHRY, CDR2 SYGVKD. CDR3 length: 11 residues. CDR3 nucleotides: TGTGCCATCGGTGGGGGCTACGAGCAGTACTTC. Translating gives CAIGGGYEQYF.